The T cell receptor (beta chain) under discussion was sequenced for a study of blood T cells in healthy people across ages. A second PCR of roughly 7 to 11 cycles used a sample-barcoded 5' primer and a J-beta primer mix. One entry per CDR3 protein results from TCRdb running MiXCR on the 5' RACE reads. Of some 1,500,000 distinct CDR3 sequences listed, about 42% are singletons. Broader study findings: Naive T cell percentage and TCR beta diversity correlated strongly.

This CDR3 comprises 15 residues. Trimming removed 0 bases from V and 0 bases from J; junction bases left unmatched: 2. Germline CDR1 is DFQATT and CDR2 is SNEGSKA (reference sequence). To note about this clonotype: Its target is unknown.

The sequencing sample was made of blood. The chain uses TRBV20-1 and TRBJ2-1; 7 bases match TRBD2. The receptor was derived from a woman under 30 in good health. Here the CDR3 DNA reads TGCAGTGCTAGAGAGAAGCGGGGCTCCTACAATGAGCAGTTCTTC. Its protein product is CSAREKRGSYNEQFF.